This T cell receptor (beta chain) was sequenced during a study of T cell clones after liver transplantation. Looked up from germline, CDR1 is SGHDN and CDR2 is FVKESK. J gave up 5 bases and V 4 bases, and 6 bases lay outside the gene matches. The CDR3 sequence is 15 residues long. Profiled with immunoSEQ multiplex PCR; TCRdb holds only in-frame clones, not every one. The sample gives 45,000 to 60,000 clones, about 70% of which show up once; approximately 3% is in the top ten. The clonotype was recovered from a human patient who received a liver transplant. A subset of T cells may come from the graft donor. The specimen comprised CD4+ T cells from blood, sampled at the approximately 16-month timepoint. V is TRBV14 and J is TRBJ2-5, with 11 bases identical to TRBD1. The CDR3 nucleotides are TGTGCCAGCAGCCGAGGACAGGGGGCATACGAGACCCAGTACTTC. Translated, it gives CASSRGQGAYETQYF.